This T cell receptor beta chain stems from a study of technical replicates of blood from several donors. Germline lookup yields CDR1 SEHNR and CDR2 FQNEAQ (reference sequence). Trimming took 5 bases from V and 3 from J, leaving 10 bases between them. The CDR3 has 13 amino acids. Sequencing was performed with immunoSEQ multiplex PCR; in TCRdb, only in-frame clones are kept and a portion is missing. The sample has 53,000 or so clones, around 84% seen once. This sequence originates from a human donor in good health. Some clones in this sample may be carry-over from other donors' samples. Material: PBMCs. This chain joins TRBV7-9 and TRBJ1-1; D gene ambiguous. The CDR3 nucleotides read TGTGCCAGCAGCGCCCAGGTAGACACTGAAGCTTTCTTT. As protein: CASSAQVDTEAFF.